Following are 20 T cell receptor beta chains from one sample sequenced in a study of patients and donors after allogeneic stem cell transplantation. Using its own MiXCR run on the RT-PCR reads, TCRdb lists one record per CDR3 protein. Of about 410,000 distinct CDR3 sequences in the sample, around 16% were seen once. Sequencing was performed on blood, either unsorted or a sorted T cell fraction (not recorded which). The origin of the receptors is a human donor who was either an allogeneic HSCT recipient or a stem cell or donor lymphocyte infusion donor (not recorded which). It is not recorded whose cells these are; they may come from a transplant donor.

The chain uses TRBV7-2 and TRBJ2-3; 10 bases line up with TRBD2. V shed 4 bases, J shed 8 bases, and the junction held 6 bases outside the gene matches. The CDR3 sequence is 14 residues long. Germline CDR1 reads SGHTA; CDR2 reads FQGNSA. The CDR3 coding sequence is TGTGCCAGCAGCTCTAGCGGGAGTGTTGCTACGCAGTATTTT. Its protein product is CASSSSGSVATQYF.

This clonotype was observed a few times. The rearrangement joins TRBV5-1 to TRBJ1-4; D is uncertain. Germline V lookup: CDR1 SGHRS, CDR2 YFSETQ. This CDR3 is built from 13 residues. The V gene lost 5 bases and the J gene lost 6 bases, with 11 bases spanning the gap. The CDR3 reads CASRLGPDEKLFF. The CDR3 DNA follows: TGCGCCAGCAGACTGGGCCCGGATGAAAAACTGTTTTTT.

This clonotype was observed a handful of times. The chain recombines TRBV5-1 with TRBJ2-4, with TRBD1 matching over 7 bases. This CDR3 is 15 amino acids long. Unmatched junction bases numbered 9, after V lost 4 bases and J lost 5 bases. The germline V gene encodes CDR1 SGHRS and CDR2 YFSETQ. The CDR3 bases are TGCGCCAGCAGCGACCCTGGGCAGGGGGAAAACATTCAGTACTTC. Translated: CASSDPGQGENIQYF.

V is TRBV4-1 and J is TRBJ2-3, with 7 bases identical to TRBD2. CDR3 length: 15 amino acids. Germline loops: CDR1 MGHRA, CDR2 YSYEKL. V trimming: 4 bases; J trimming: 2 bases; junction bases outside the gene matches: 6. The CDR3 sequence: CASSPSSGNTDTQYF. DNA for the CDR3: TGCGCCAGCAGCCCTTCTAGCGGAAACACAGATACGCAGTATTTT.

The chain couples TRBV2 to TRBJ2-2; possibly TRBD2 for D (5 bases). V was trimmed by 11 bases and J by 6 bases, leaving 13 bases between them. Germline V lookup: CDR1 SNHLY, CDR2 FYNNEI. CDR3 length: 12 amino acids. The CDR3 DNA reads as TGTGCCTCACGGGAACTAGCCGGGGAGCTGTTTTTT. This translates into CASRELAGELFF.

This clonotype was detected a few times. The rearrangement links TRBV25-1 to TRBJ2-5, with D maybe TRBD2 (5 bases). This CDR3 spans 14 amino acids. CDR1 is MGHDK and CDR2 is SYGVNS in the germline V gene. The V end was cut by 1 base, the J end by 5 bases, with 11 bases between. The CDR3 DNA reads as TGTGCCAGCAGTGAATCCGGAGGATCGGAGACCCAGTACTTC. It yields the protein CASSESGGSETQYF.

The chain links TRBV12-3 or TRBV12-4 to TRBJ1-1; 9 nucleotides align to TRBD1. There are 16 residues in the CDR3. V lost 2 bases to trimming and J lost 1 base; unmatched junction nucleotides: 5. The CDR3 here is CASSLTGGAGNTEAFF. CDR3 in DNA: TGTGCCAGCAGTTTAACAGGGGGCGCGGGGAACACTGAAGCTTTCTTT.

This clonotype was seen more than once but under ten times. V gene TRBV20-1 combines with J gene TRBJ2-7, with TRBD2 as a possible D gene (6 bases). With 3 bases removed from V and 3 bases from J, the gap between germline ends came to 21 bases. Germline loops: CDR1 DFQATT, CDR2 SNEGSKA (reference sequence). The CDR3 has 16 residues. The CDR3 nucleotides read TGCAGTGCTAGGGGCAAGCGGGCCTCCTCCCTCTACGAGCAGTACTTC. It encodes CSARGKRASSLYEQYF.

V is TRBV11-3 and J is TRBJ2-1, with TRBD2 matching over 11 bases. CDR3 length equals 16 residues. The V and J ends lost 0 bases and 9 bases, in that order; junction bases with no gene match: 7. Per the germline V gene, CDR1 is SGHNT and CDR2 is YENEEA. DNA for the CDR3: TGTGCCAGCAGCTTAGATCCGGGACTAGCGGTTTCTGAGCAGTTCTTC. Translating gives CASSLDPGLAVSEQFF.

The chain recombines TRBV11-2 with TRBJ2-7; TRBD2 matches 10 bases. Germline CDR1 and CDR2: SGHAT and FQNNGV. The V segment lost 5 bases and the J segment 2 bases; nucleotides outside the gene matches: 15. This CDR3 is built from 18 residues. The CDR3 DNA reads as TGTGCCAGCAGCGCCAGAGACCCGGGACTAGCGAAACCCTACGAGCAGTACTTC. Its protein product is CASSARDPGLAKPYEQYF.

This sequence joins TRBV7-6 and TRBJ1-1; weak D call: TRBD1 (5 bases). Germline V CDR1 and CDR2: SGHVS, FNYEAQ. V was cut by 6 bases and J by 4 bases, with 15 bases left in between. The CDR3 has 14 amino acids. The chain's CDR3 is CASRQGVSSTEAFF. For the CDR3, the DNA is TGTGCCAGCAGACAAGGGGTCTCCTCCACTGAAGCTTTCTTT. Full variable domain (rest looked up from reference TRBV7-6 and TRBJ1-1): GAGVSQSPRYKVTKRGQDVALRCDPISGHVSLYWYRQALGQGPEFLTYFNYEAQQDKSGLPNDRFSAERPEGSISTLTIQRTEQRDSAMYRCASRQGVSSTEAFFGQGTRLTVV.

This clonotype has just a few counts. Germline and junction disagree at one end, which may indicate a read error. The rearrangement links TRBV5-1 to TRBJ1-1, with unresolved D. The CDR3 is 13 amino acids. The germline CDR1 and CDR2 sequences are SGHRS and YFSETQ. The CDR3, as DNA: TGCGCCAGCAGCTTGGAAGCCGCGCGGGCTCGGATCTTT. The encoded protein is CASSLEAARARIF.

The chain is built from TRBV12-3 or TRBV12-4 and TRBJ1-1; 7 nucleotides align to TRBD1. The CDR3 extends over 14 amino acids. J gave up 4 bases and V 5 bases, and 7 bases lay outside the gene matches. The CDR3 nucleotides are TGTGCCAGCAGTATACAGGGGTTTTTCACTGAAGCTTTCTTT. Amino acids: CASSIQGFFTEAFF.

The chain employs TRBV5-1 and TRBJ2-5, with 16 bases identical to TRBD2. Trimming removed 4 bases from V and 0 bases from J; junction bases left unmatched: 9. This CDR3 has 19 amino acids. CDR1 is SGHRS and CDR2 is YFSETQ in the germline V gene. CDR3 nucleotide sequence: TGCGCCAGCAGCCCGGGACTAGCGGGGGGGCTAGGTTACCAAGAGACCCAGTACTTC. Protein: CASSPGLAGGLGYQETQYF. Full variable domain (remainder filled in from reference TRBV5-1 and TRBJ2-5): KAGVTQTPRYLIKTRGQQVTLSCSPISGHRSVSWYQQTPGQGLQFLFEYFSETQRNKGNFPGRFSGRQFSNSRSEMNVSTLELGDSALYLCASSPGLAGGLGYQETQYFGPGTRLLVL.

The chain employs TRBV20-1 and TRBJ2-1; tentatively, D is TRBD1 or TRBD2 (5 bases each). Germline values: CDR1 DFQATT, CDR2 SNEGSKA (reference sequence). This CDR3 has 14 residues. Trimming stripped 6 bases from V and 6 bases from J, with 18 bases between. As DNA, the CDR3 is TGCAGTGCCGAACCTACTTACGGGGCCAATGAGCAGTTCTTC. Protein: CSAEPTYGANEQFF.

The chain recombines TRBV7-3 with TRBJ2-1; TRBD2 aligns across 7 bases. V trimming: 1 base; J trimming: 2 bases; junction bases outside the gene matches: 5. The CDR3 is made up of 16 amino acids. Germline V gives CDR1 SGHTA, CDR2 FQGTGA. CDR3 sequence (DNA): TGTGCCAGCAGCTTAATAGGCGGGAGTGCCTACAATGAGCAGTTCTTC. Translating gives CASSLIGGSAYNEQFF. The variable domain in full, with the rest retrieved from reference TRBV7-3 and TRBJ2-1, is GAGVSQTPSNKVTEKGKYVELRCDPISGHTALYWYRQSLGQGPEFLIYFQGTGAADDSGLPNDRFFAVRPEGSVSTLKIQRTERGDSAVYLCASSLIGGSAYNEQFFGPGTRLTVL.

In its sample, this clonotype was seen many times. The chain has TRBV12-3 or TRBV12-4 and TRBJ2-3; D might be TRBD1 or TRBD2, each matching 5 bases. V gave up 6 bases and J gave up 8 bases, with 15 bases separating them. The CDR3 totals 13 residues. The CDR3 region has the DNA TGTGCCAGCAGCAAAGCGGACATACCTACGCAGTATTTT. Translation: CASSKADIPTQYF.

This clonotype came up a few times. The chain has TRBV5-5 and TRBJ1-3; possible D gene TRBD1, 5 bases. V lost 4 bases and J lost 4, with 15 bases in between. The CDR3 totals 15 residues. Germline assignment: CDR1 SGHKS and CDR2 YYEKEE (reference sequence). In DNA form, the CDR3 reads TGTGCCAGCAGCGTATCCGGGACGCTAGGAAACACCATATATTTT. Protein sequence: CASSVSGTLGNTIYF.

This clonotype has more than one count but fewer than ten. The gene calls are TRBV27 and TRBJ1-3; 8 bases line up with TRBD1. The CDR3 runs 13 residues. Looked up from germline, CDR1 is MNHEY and CDR2 is SMNVEV (reference sequence). Unmatched junction bases numbered 0, after V lost 8 bases and J lost 0 bases. CDR3 nucleotide sequence: TGTGCCAGCGGACAGGGCTCTGGAAACACCATATATTTT. Translated: CASGQGSGNTIYF.

The chain employs TRBV7-9 and TRBJ2-7, with 10 nucleotides matching TRBD1. The junction had 6 bases not matched to a gene; V was cut back by 4 bases and J by 3 bases. The CDR3 extends over 15 amino acids. In germline, CDR1 is SEHNR, CDR2 FQNEAQ (reference sequence). CDR3 bases: TGTGCCAGCAGCTCACCGGGGACAGGGGACTACGAGCAGTACTTC. This sequence encodes CASSSPGTGDYEQYF.